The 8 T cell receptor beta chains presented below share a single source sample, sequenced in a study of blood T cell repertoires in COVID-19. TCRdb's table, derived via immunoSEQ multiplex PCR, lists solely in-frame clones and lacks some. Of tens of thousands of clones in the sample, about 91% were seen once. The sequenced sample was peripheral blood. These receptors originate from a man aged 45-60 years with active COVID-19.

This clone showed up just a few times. The CDR3 spells CASSSGTGDGDQPQHF. The CDR3 DNA reads as TGTGCCAGCAGCTCAGGAACAGGGGACGGGGATCAGCCCCAGCATTTT. The rearrangement joins TRBV7-9 to TRBJ1-5; TRBD1 matches 7 bases. Losses at the gene ends were 4 bases for V and 5 bases for J; bases not matched to a gene: 11. The germline V gene encodes CDR1 SEHNR and CDR2 FQNEAQ (reference sequence). The CDR3 has 16 amino acids.

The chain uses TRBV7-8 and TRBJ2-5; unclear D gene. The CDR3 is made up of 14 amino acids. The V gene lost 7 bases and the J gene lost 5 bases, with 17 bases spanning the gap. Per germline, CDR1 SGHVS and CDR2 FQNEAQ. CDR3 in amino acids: CASTRSPKSETQYF. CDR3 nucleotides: TGTGCCAGCACTCGGAGCCCGAAAAGCGAGACCCAGTACTTC.

CDR3: CASALRLAGGETQYF. The CDR3 DNA reads TGTGCCAGCGCGCTTAGACTAGCGGGAGGCGAGACCCAGTACTTC. The chain combines TRBV3-1 (or the pseudogene TRBV3-2) with TRBJ2-5, with TRBD2 identical over 13 bases. Germline V gene sequence: CDR1 LGHDT, CDR2 YNNKEL (reference sequence). The CDR3 totals 15 residues. The V gene end was trimmed by 8 bases and the J gene end by 5 bases; junction bases not matched to a gene: 8.

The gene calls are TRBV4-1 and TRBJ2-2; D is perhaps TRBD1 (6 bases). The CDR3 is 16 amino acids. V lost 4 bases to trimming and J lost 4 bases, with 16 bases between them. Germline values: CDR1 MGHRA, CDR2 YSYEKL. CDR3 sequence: CASSLSGTRGTGELFF. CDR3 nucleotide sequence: TGCGCCAGCAGCCTCTCCGGGACACGGGGCACCGGGGAGCTGTTTTTT.

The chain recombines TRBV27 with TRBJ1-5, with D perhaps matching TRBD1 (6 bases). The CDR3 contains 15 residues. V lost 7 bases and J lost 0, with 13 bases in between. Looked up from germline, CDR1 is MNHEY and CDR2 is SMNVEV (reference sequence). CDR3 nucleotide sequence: TGTGCCAGCAACCCGGACAGATTTAGCAATCAGCCCCAGCATTTT. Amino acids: CASNPDRFSNQPQHF.

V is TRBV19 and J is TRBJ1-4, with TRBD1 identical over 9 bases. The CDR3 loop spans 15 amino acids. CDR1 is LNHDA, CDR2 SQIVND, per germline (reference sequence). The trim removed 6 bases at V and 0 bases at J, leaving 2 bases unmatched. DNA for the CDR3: TGTGCCAGTAGGGGACAGGGAGCAACTAATGAAAAACTGTTTTTT. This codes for CASRGQGATNEKLFF.

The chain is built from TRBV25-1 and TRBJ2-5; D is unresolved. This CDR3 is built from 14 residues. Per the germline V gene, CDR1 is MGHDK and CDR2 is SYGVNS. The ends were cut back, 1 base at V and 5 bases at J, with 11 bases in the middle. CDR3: CASSESSSWETQYF. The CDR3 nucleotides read TGTGCCAGCAGTGAATCCTCGAGTTGGGAGACCCAGTACTTC.

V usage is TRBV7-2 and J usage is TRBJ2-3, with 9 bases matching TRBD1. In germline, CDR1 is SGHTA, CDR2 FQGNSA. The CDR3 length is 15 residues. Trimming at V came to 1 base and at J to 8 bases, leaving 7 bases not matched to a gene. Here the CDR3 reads CASSLGQGDFGTQYF. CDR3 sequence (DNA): TGTGCCAGCAGCTTAGGACAGGGGGACTTTGGTACGCAGTATTTT.